This T cell receptor (beta chain) was captured by sequencing in a study of shared clonotypes between healthy human individuals. Study-level findings and limits: Naive subsets, compared against memory subsets, generally had larger estimated richness values. In this cohort, only blood was sampled, and tissue repertoires likely differ.

Of note for this clone: Antigen: not known.

Recent vaccinations or acute infections were absent in the healthy HIV-negative adult donors. This CDR3 is 15 amino acids long. Per germline, CDR1 SGHRS and CDR2 YFSETQ. Trimming stripped 4 bases from V and 1 base from J, with 11 bases between. Sequencing was performed with immunoSEQ multiplex PCR; in TCRdb, only in-frame clones are kept and a portion is missing. The sample holds hundreds of thousands of clones; 60% to 75% are singletons and the top ten take around 1.8%. The sequenced sample consisted of memory CD4+ T cells sorted from blood. The subset: CD45RA-negative fraction. The TCR originated in a woman aged 25-40 years in good health. The chain couples TRBV5-1 to TRBJ2-2; D unresolved. The CDR3 bases are TGCGCCAGCAGCCCTGGGGTAGAGAACACCGGGGAGCTGTTTTTT. This gives the protein CASSPGVENTGELFF.